Detailed here is one T cell receptor beta chain. The antigen it binds to is not known. No base-level quality is on record; no much larger clone is a single base apart. This sample was taken from a study of blood T cell repertoires in COVID-19 (dated by TCRdb to 2018 to 2021). Some background on the complete study: Samples covering the acute and convalescent phases of COVID-19 were provided by collaborators in the United States, Italy and Spain. Where available, HLA class I and class II types were taken from metadata supplied by the sample provider and were not determined by assay-based typing. The repertoires were released in a freely available public database meant as a resource for research on the immune response to SARS-CoV-2. The material from the prospective study consisted of cDNA or gDNA derived from T cells, B-cell-depleted T cells, or PBMCs. Sample metadata almost always included a de-identified subject ID, COVID-19 status, age in years and sex. The dataset comprised deeply sampled blood TCRbeta repertoires from subjects exposed to, actively infected with, or recovered from COVID-19. The samples were drawn from the first 160 participants of the ongoing ImmuneRACE study and from more than 1,000 subjects provided by 6 global collaborators.

In the prospective study, participants were 18 to 89 years old, resided in approximately 25 geographic areas of the United States, and were enrolled through a virtual design. In the prospective study, participants were assigned to cohorts based on the clinical history participants reported in a screening survey and a study questionnaire. Recovered participants in ImmuneRACE Cohort 3 were defined as having two consecutive negative NP/OP PCR tests, clearance from a healthcare professional, or resolution of symptoms. In the prospective study, mobile phlebotomists collected whole blood, serum and a nasopharyngeal or oropharyngeal swab from each participant. Over a roughly 2-month period, participants in the prospective study had the option of providing additional blood draws and questionnaires. Before DNA extraction, blood samples from the prospective study were shipped at room temperature or frozen.

Paper-wide results and their limitations: The quantity of clinical and demographic metadata differed by source and by participant and was supplied without curation.

The immunoSEQ Assay, a bias-controlled multiplex PCR, was used to amplify TCRbeta CDR3 regions from genomic DNA. Under the source paper's analysis protocol: The number of nucleated cells in each sample was estimated by amplification of reference gene primers within the assay. To quantify the absolute abundance of each unique TCRbeta CDR3 rearrangement, sequence reads were collapsed and filtered. For each sample, productive Simpson clonality was calculated as the square root of Simpson's diversity index across productive rearrangements. Here the immuneACCESS table is served through TCRdb, limited to in-frame sequences with V and J called. Missing clones are a known gap in these copies; in checked studies unresolved V genes cover under half, and the rest lacks a known reason. V, J and clone size reflect that table, while D and trimming were determined from the DNA. Counted in this sample were 80,000 to 130,000 clones; 80% to 90% of them appeared once. Under 3.5% of the sample lies in the top ten.

The CDR3 starts with the cysteine, ends with the phenylalanine, and has 13 residues. CDR3 DNA only is kept here, 39 bases in frame from base 1. The germline V gene provides CDR1 MRHNA and CDR2 SNTAGT. V ends up 6 bases short and J 5 bases short, with an unmatched junction base count of 0. This clonotype was obtained from a woman aged 45-65 years who had recovered from COVID-19. Sequenced sample: PBMCs or T cells enriched from blood (not recorded which). Recombination joined TRBV6-4 with TRBJ1-6; 8 central bases correspond to TRBD1. For the CDR3, the sequence is CASRQGDNSPLHF. The nucleotide sequence reads TGTGCCAGCAGACAGGGGGATAATTCACCCCTCCACTTT.